This is a list of T cell receptor beta chains from one sample in a study of human T cells and chemical hapten exposure. TCRdb reprocessed the RACE reads with MiXCR, giving one entry per CDR3 protein. The sample has 95,000 to 150,000 distinct CDR3 sequences; around 10% are singletons. The sequenced sample was whole blood, obtained in connection with sensitization to the hapten diphenylcyclopropenone (DPC). These TCRs come from a woman between 45 and 65 years old with alopecia areata. Some clones in this sample may be carry-over from other donors' samples. The CDR3 runs from the conserved cysteine through the conserved F or W. The D gene is left open where the match is weak.

TRBV20-1	TRBJ2-7	TRBD2	CSARIAVLAGDGQYF
TRBV3-1	TRBJ2-1	TRBD1	CASGVSRQGARYNEQFF
TRBV3-1	TRBJ2-7	NA	CASSQGQPYEQYF
TRBV20-1	TRBJ2-3	NA	CSVRDTQYF
TRBV28	TRBJ2-7	NA	CASSSLTLSEQYF
TRBV6-2/TRBV6-3	TRBJ2-7	NA	CASSYSAGSTYEQYF
TRBV24-1	TRBJ1-1	NA	CATSDLGGTEAFF
TRBV7-2	TRBJ2-3	NA	CASSRSGREDTQYF
TRBV29-1	TRBJ1-1	TRBD1	CSVEVLTGGIETEAFF
TRBV7-2	TRBJ1-2	TRBD1	CASSFNRGRDGYTF
TRBV23-1	TRBJ2-1	NA	CASSRPSALSSYNEQFF
TRBV7-2	TRBJ2-6	TRBD1	CASSSGTGRANVLTF
TRBV6-1	TRBJ1-2	TRBD1	CASIPRTGDNYGYTF
TRBV12-3/TRBV12-4	TRBJ1-1	TRBD1	CASSWDRANTEAFF
TRBV29-1	TRBJ1-1	NA	CIVERNTEAFF
TRBV3-1	TRBJ2-7	TRBD2	CASSRSGGADEQYF
TRBV5-1	TRBJ1-2	NA	CASSLEIAVSAYGYTF